These 25 T cell receptor beta chains were all obtained from the same sample, sequenced in a study of Graves' ophthalmopathy and Graves' hyperthyroidism. RNA transcripts were the template, and TCR beta CDR3 regions were amplified from them. RT-PCR was first run with HTBI primers, then multiplex PCR in a second round. TCRdb reanalysed the multiplex PCR reads using MiXCR and keeps one entry per CDR3 protein. The table shows 600,000 to 950,000 distinct CDR3 sequences, with approximately 40% occurring only once. The sequencing sample was made of peripheral blood. The receptors stem from an adult man with Graves' ophthalmopathy.

In the case of this clonotype: A much larger clone differs from this one at a single base, so this may be a read error. The V call is TRBV7-2, the J call TRBJ2-7; TRBD1 matches 7 bases. This CDR3 spans 13 amino acids. The junction had 9 bases not matched to a gene; V was cut back by 10 bases and J by 3 bases. Germline CDR1 and CDR2: SGHTA and FQGNSA. CDR3 amino acids: CAISDAGGYEQYF. Written as DNA, the CDR3 is TGTGCCATCAGTGACGCAGGGGGCTACGAGCAGTACTTC.

V usage is TRBV19 and J usage is TRBJ1-1; D may be TRBD1 (5 bases). This CDR3 spans 14 amino acids. The V gene's germline CDR1 is LNHDA and CDR2 SQIVND (reference sequence). Trimming pared 3 bases from V and 4 bases from J, leaving 12 bases between. The CDR3 DNA is TGTGCCAGTAGTATCCCAGGGCAAGGCACTGAAGCTTTCTTT. It specifies CASSIPGQGTEAFF.

V gene TRBV11-2 combines with J gene TRBJ1-2, with no clear D. V was shortened by 5 bases and J by 6 bases, with 16 bases between the two germline ends. The germline V gene encodes CDR1 SGHAT and CDR2 FQNNGV. The length of the CDR3 is 14 residues. In DNA form, the CDR3 reads TGTGCCAGCAGCCCCGCCAGTGGGGTAGATGGCTACACCTTC. The encoded protein is CASSPASGVDGYTF.

Ten or more counts support this clonotype. The chain has TRBV11-3 and TRBJ1-2; D call uncertain. Germline values: CDR1 SGHNT, CDR2 YENEEA. The CDR3 contains 17 residues. With 3 bases removed from V and 5 bases from J, the gap between germline ends came to 22 bases. The CDR3: CASSLWTAAASDYGYTF. DNA for the CDR3: TGTGCCAGCAGCTTGTGGACCGCAGCCGCCTCGGATTATGGCTACACCTTC.

This clonotype has a count of ten or more. CDR3 region: CASSLGPGETQYF. The CDR3 DNA is TGTGCCAGCAGCTTAGGCCCTGGGGAGACCCAGTACTTC. V usage is TRBV7-9 and J usage is TRBJ2-5; D remains ambiguous. The V end lost 1 base, the J end lost 5 bases, and 8 bases lay between the germline ends. The CDR3 consists of 13 residues. Germline assignment: CDR1 SEHNR and CDR2 FQNEAQ (reference sequence). The whole variable domain, filled in from reference TRBV7-9 and TRBJ2-5, reads DTGVSQNPRHKITKRGQNVTFRCDPISEHNRLYWYRQTLGQGPEFLTYFQNEAQLEKSRLLSDRFSAERPKGSFSTLEIQRTEQGDSAMYLCASSLGPGETQYFGPGTRLLVL.

The chain links TRBV19 to TRBJ2-7; 7 bases align to TRBD2. This CDR3 is 15 amino acids long. J gave up 2 bases and V 6 bases, and 10 bases lay outside the gene matches. From germline, CDR1 is LNHDA and CDR2 SQIVND (reference sequence). CDR3 nucleotides: TGTGCCAGTAGCTACTCGACTAGCTGGACCTACGAGCAGTACTTC. Protein sequence: CASSYSTSWTYEQYF.

This clonotype was recorded many times. The chain couples TRBV29-1 to TRBJ2-7; 7 bases are shared with TRBD1. CDR1 is SQVTM, CDR2 ANQGSEA, per germline. The V gene end was trimmed by 4 bases and the J gene end by 4 bases; junction bases not matched to a gene: 4. The CDR3 consists of 12 residues. CDR3 nucleotide sequence: TGCAGCGTTGGGGACAGTGCTTACGAGCAGTACTTC. This encodes CSVGDSAYEQYF.

The V and J genes are TRBV29-1 and TRBJ2-2; D is unclear. The CDR3 contains 14 residues. V was cut by 1 base and J by 4 bases, with 10 bases left in between. The germline V gene has CDR1 SQVTM and CDR2 ANQGSEA. Here the CDR3 reads CSVEVVTGTGELFF. DNA of the CDR3: TGCAGCGTTGAAGTGGTAACGGGCACCGGGGAGCTGTTTTTT.

In nucleotides, the CDR3 is TGTGCCAGCAGTTTGGAGTTCCAGGGAGGCTCCTACGAGCAGTACTTC. Residues: CASSLEFQGGSYEQYF. The rearrangement links TRBV12-3 or TRBV12-4 to TRBJ2-7; weak D call: TRBD2 (6 bases). This CDR3 has 16 amino acids. V lost 3 bases to trimming and J lost 0 bases, with 15 bases between them.

This clonotype was counted a few times. This sequence joins TRBV20-1 and TRBJ2-5, with 8 bases matching TRBD2. This CDR3 has 16 residues. The V gene end was trimmed by 4 bases and the J gene end by 1 base; junction bases not matched to a gene: 11. Germline loops: CDR1 DFQATT, CDR2 SNEGSKA (reference sequence). The CDR3 DNA follows: TGCAGTGCTACCCCCCCAGCGGGGGACCTCCAAGAGACCCAGTACTTC. As protein: CSATPPAGDLQETQYF.

The J gene is TRBJ2-5, the V gene TRBV7-2, with 7 bases fitting TRBD2. This CDR3 is built from 15 residues. Germline CDR1 reads SGHTA; CDR2 reads FQGNSA. Trimming cost V 5 bases and J 5 bases; bases outside gene matches: 11. The CDR3 region has the DNA TGTGCCAGCAGCGAGGGACCGCGGGGGTCCGAGACCCAGTACTTC. Translation: CASSEGPRGSETQYF.

As concerns this clonotype: One end of the junction does not line up with germline, which may come from a read error. V is TRBV10-3 and J is TRBJ1-1; the match to TRBD1 covers 7 bases. In germline, CDR1 is ENHRY, CDR2 SYGVKD. The CDR3 spans 14 residues. CDR3 amino acids: CASSRRTGPTEAFF. CDR3 DNA: TGTGCCAGCAGTAGGAGGACAGGCCCCACTGAAGCTTTCTTT.

In DNA form, the CDR3 reads TGTGCCAGCAGCCAAGATAACAGACATTATGGCTACACCTTC. This sequence encodes CASSQDNRHYGYTF. The chain is built from TRBV2 and TRBJ1-2; D remains ambiguous. The V and J ends lost 6 bases and 5 bases respectively, with 16 bases between them. This CDR3 has 14 amino acids. Germline CDR1 and CDR2: SNHLY and FYNNEI.

This clonotype was counted many times. The DNA of the CDR3 is TGCAGTGCTAGAGTGGGGGTTGAGACACCCCTCCACTTT. This gives the protein CSARVGVETPLHF. The chain couples TRBV20-1 to TRBJ1-6; tentatively, D is TRBD1 (5 bases). The length of the CDR3 is 13 residues. Trimming took 1 base from V and 11 from J, leaving 12 bases between them. Germline V gene sequence: CDR1 DFQATT, CDR2 SNEGSKA (reference sequence).

This clonotype has a count of ten or more. The J gene is TRBJ1-1, the V gene TRBV6-5, with D tentatively TRBD1 (5 bases). Germline CDR1 reads MNHEY; CDR2 reads SVGAGI. Trimming removed 6 bases from V and 11 bases from J, with 13 bases in between. The CDR3 sequence is 11 residues long. Here the CDR3 DNA reads TGTGCCAGCAGCTCAGGGTTCGAGGCTTTCTTT. It yields the protein CASSSGFEAFF.

This clonotype was seen only a few times. This chain uses TRBV10-3 with TRBJ2-2, with TRBD1 matching over 7 bases. Germline-derived CDR1 and CDR2 are ENHRY and SYGVKD. The V segment lost 6 bases and the J segment 5 bases; nucleotides outside the gene matches: 9. CDR3 length: 15 residues. The CDR3 coding sequence is TGTGCCATCAGATTCGGACAGGCCTTAACCGGGGAGCTGTTTTTT. Protein product: CAIRFGQALTGELFF.

This clonotype appeared a few times. V is TRBV10-3 and J is TRBJ2-7; tentatively, D is TRBD1 (5 bases). This CDR3 spans 13 amino acids. The germline V gene encodes CDR1 ENHRY and CDR2 SYGVKD. V was trimmed by 4 bases and J by 7 bases, leaving 14 bases between them. The CDR3: CAISGPGLREQYF. In DNA, the CDR3 is TGTGCCATCAGTGGCCCAGGGCTTAGGGAGCAGTACTTC.

This rearrangement joins TRBV7-2 to TRBJ2-2; the D is unclear. V lost 1 base, J lost 3 bases, and 9 bases lay in between. From germline, CDR1 is SGHTA and CDR2 FQGNSA. The length of the CDR3 is 15 residues. This CDR3 reads CASSLDSLDTGELFF. In DNA form, the CDR3 reads TGTGCCAGCAGCTTAGACTCCCTGGACACCGGGGAGCTGTTTTTT.

This clonotype was recorded a few times. The CDR3 reads CSVATGISSYNEQFF. CDR3 nucleotide sequence: TGCAGCGTGGCTACGGGAATCAGTTCCTACAATGAGCAGTTCTTC. The chain employs TRBV29-1 and TRBJ2-1; possible D gene TRBD2, 5 bases. V lost 6 bases to trimming and J lost 1 base, with 16 bases between them. The CDR3 extends over 15 amino acids. Germline lookup yields CDR1 SQVTM and CDR2 ANQGSEA.

V usage is TRBV2 and J usage is TRBJ2-7; 12 bases align to TRBD2. V gave up 5 bases and J gave up 7 bases; unmatched junction bases: 9. The CDR3 totals 15 residues. The germline gives CDR1 SNHLY, CDR2 FYNNEI. The CDR3 protein is CASSPPLAGGGEQYF. As DNA, the CDR3 is TGTGCCAGCAGTCCGCCCCTAGCGGGAGGGGGAGAGCAGTACTTC.

The gene calls are TRBV29-1 and TRBJ2-7; D uncertain. The V gene's germline CDR1 is SQVTM and CDR2 ANQGSEA. The CDR3 is made up of 13 amino acids. V lost 5 bases, J lost 4 bases, and 15 bases lay in between. The CDR3 region has the DNA TGCAGCGTTCTGCGCCCTGAATTTTACGAGCAGTACTTC. Its protein is CSVLRPEFYEQYF.

This clonotype was detected a few times. The chain uses TRBV3-1 and TRBJ1-4; possibly TRBD1 for D (6 bases). Trimming pared 4 bases from V and 10 bases from J, leaving 10 bases between. The germline CDR1 and CDR2 sequences are LGHDT and YNNKEL (reference sequence). CDR3 length equals 12 residues. The CDR3 nucleotides are TGTGCCAGCAGCCCTACCAGGGGAAAACTGTTTTTT. Its translation: CASSPTRGKLFF.

This clonotype was seen repeatedly, ten times or more. V usage is TRBV19 and J usage is TRBJ1-6; D is uncertain. Germline loops: CDR1 LNHDA, CDR2 SQIVND (reference sequence). CDR3 size: 15 residues. With 2 bases removed from V and 6 bases from J, the gap between germline ends came to 11 bases. Here the CDR3 DNA reads TGTGCCAGTAGTATACTCCCTACGGGTAATTCACCCCTCCACTTT. This translates into CASSILPTGNSPLHF. Combining the CDR3 with reference TRBV19 and TRBJ1-6 gives the whole variable domain DGGITQSPKYLFRKEGQNVTLSCEQNLNHDAMYWYRQDPGQGLRLIYYSQIVNDFQKGDIAEGYSVSREKKESFPLTVTSAQKNPTAFYLCASSILPTGNSPLHFGNGTRLTVT.

This clonotype has only one observation. Lacking the conserved final phenylalanine or tryptophan, this CDR3 likely reflects a read error. The rearrangement links TRBV29-1 to TRBJ2-2; D gene ambiguous. V was clipped by 4 bases and J by 1 base, with 10 bases between them. Germline CDR1 and CDR2: SQVTM and ANQGSEA. The CDR3 runs to 14 residues. The chain's CDR3 is CSVVETQNTGELFL. The CDR3 coding sequence is TGCAGCGTTGTGGAGACACAGAACACCGGGGAGCTGTTTCTT.

This clonotype was seen repeatedly, ten times or more. This chain links TRBV15 with TRBJ1-5; D is undetermined. The length of the CDR3 is 15 residues. The V and J ends lost 0 bases and 0 bases respectively, with 6 bases between them. CDR1 and CDR2 (germline): LNHNV, YYDKDF (reference sequence). The CDR3 is CATSRDPDSNQPQHF. The CDR3 DNA is TGTGCCACCAGCAGAGATCCAGATAGCAATCAGCCCCAGCATTTT.